This T cell receptor (beta chain) was captured by sequencing in a study of cytotoxic CD8 clonotypes in ibrutinib-treated CLL. The overall study: Per sample, productive templates averaged approximately 260,000 and productive rearrangements averaged about 100,000. Notes on the study in general: The study found clonality rose at ibrutinib response, then fell toward baseline at progression.

With respect to this clone: Its specificity is not known.

Generated by immunoSEQ multiplex PCR, the TCRdb table keeps only in-frame clones and is missing some. The sample records approximately 70,000 clones, 80% being singletons. The CDR3 spans 15 residues. Germline assignment: CDR1 WSHSY and CDR2 SAAADI. Trimming shortened V by 2 bases and J by 10 bases, and 15 bases separated the two germline ends. This sequence was found in a human donor with chronic lymphocytic leukemia. The sequenced sample was PBMCs, obtained at disease progression, from a patient treated with ibrutinib. The chain recombines TRBV10-2 with TRBJ1-6; no firm D call. The CDR3 DNA follows: TGCGCCAGCAGTGAGCCCGGGTCCTGGCGATCACCCCTCCACTTT. This encodes CASSEPGSWRSPLHF.